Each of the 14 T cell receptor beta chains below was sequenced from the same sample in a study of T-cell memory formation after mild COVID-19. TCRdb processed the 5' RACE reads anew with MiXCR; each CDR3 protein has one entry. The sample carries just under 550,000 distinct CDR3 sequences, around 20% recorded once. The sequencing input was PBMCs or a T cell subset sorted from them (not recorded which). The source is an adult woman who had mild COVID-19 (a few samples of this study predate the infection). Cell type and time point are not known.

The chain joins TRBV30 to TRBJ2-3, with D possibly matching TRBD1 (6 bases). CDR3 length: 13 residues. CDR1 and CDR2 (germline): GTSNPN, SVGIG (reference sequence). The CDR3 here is CASQGERSDTQYF. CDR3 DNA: TGTGCATCACAGGGAGAGAGGTCAGATACGCAGTATTTT.

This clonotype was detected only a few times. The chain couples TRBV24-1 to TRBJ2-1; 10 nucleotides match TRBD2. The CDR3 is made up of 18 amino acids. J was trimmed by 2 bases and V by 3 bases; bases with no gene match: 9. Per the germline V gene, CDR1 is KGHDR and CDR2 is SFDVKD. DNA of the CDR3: TGTGCCACCAGTGATCCAAACCGAAGCGGGAGGGCCTACAATGAGCAGTTCTTC. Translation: CATSDPNRSGRAYNEQFF.

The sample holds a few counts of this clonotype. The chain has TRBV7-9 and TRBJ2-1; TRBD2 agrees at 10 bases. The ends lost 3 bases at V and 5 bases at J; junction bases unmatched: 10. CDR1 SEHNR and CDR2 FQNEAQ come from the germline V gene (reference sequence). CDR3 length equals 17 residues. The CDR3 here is CASSFPARLAGDNEQFF. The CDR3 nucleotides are TGTGCCAGCAGCTTCCCGGCGCGGCTAGCGGGAGACAATGAGCAGTTCTTC.

Written as DNA, the CDR3 is TGTGCCACCAGCACCACAGGCATTCGGACAGATACGCAGTATTTT. It codes for CATSTTGIRTDTQYF. This chain connects TRBV15 to TRBJ2-3; maybe TRBD1 (5 bases). This CDR3 is built from 15 residues. Trimming stripped 4 bases from V and 3 bases from J, with 14 bases between. The germline V gene encodes CDR1 LNHNV and CDR2 YYDKDF (reference sequence).

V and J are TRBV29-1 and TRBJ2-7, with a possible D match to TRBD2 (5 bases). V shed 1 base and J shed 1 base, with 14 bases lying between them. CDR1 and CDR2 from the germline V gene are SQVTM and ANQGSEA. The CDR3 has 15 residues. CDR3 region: CSVEALGIGSYEQYF. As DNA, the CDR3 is TGCAGCGTTGAAGCGCTCGGGATAGGTTCCTACGAGCAGTACTTC.

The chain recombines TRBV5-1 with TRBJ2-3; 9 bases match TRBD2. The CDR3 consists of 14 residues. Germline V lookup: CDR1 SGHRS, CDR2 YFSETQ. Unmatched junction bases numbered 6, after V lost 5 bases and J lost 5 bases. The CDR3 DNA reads TGCGCCAGCAGGATGGGCGGGAGGGAAGATACGCAGTATTTT. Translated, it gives CASRMGGREDTQYF.

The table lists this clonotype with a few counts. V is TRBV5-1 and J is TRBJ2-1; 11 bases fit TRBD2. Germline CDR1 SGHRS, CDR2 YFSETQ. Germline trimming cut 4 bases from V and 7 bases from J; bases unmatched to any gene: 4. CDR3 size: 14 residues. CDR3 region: CASSELAGANEQFF. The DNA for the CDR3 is TGCGCCAGCAGCGAACTAGCGGGGGCAAATGAGCAGTTCTTC.

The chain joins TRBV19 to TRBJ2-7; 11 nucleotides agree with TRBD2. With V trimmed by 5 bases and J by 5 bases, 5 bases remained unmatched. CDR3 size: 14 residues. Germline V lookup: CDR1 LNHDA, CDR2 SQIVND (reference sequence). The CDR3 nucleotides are TGTGCCAGTAGTCTAGCGGGAGGAAACCACGAGCAGTACTTC. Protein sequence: CASSLAGGNHEQYF.

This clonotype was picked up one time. Written as DNA, the CDR3 is TGTGCCAGCAGCCCGTACGGGACAGGGAATTCACCCCTCCACTTT. It translates to CASSPYGTGNSPLHF. This chain joins TRBV12-3 or TRBV12-4 and TRBJ1-6; 9 bases are shared with TRBD1. With V trimmed by 6 bases and J by 7 bases, 7 bases remained unmatched. The CDR3 totals 15 residues.

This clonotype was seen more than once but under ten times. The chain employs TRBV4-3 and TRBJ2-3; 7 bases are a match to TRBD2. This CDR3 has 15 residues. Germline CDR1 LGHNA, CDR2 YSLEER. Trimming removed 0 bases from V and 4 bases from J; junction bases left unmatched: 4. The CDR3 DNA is TGCGCCAGCAGCCAAGATGCGGGAGTCGCAGATACGCAGTATTTT. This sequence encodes CASSQDAGVADTQYF.

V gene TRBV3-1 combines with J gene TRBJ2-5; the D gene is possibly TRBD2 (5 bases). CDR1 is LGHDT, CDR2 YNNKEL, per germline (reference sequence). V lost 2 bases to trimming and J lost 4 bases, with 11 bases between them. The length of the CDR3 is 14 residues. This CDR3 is CASSQNSARETQYF. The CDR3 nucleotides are TGTGCCAGCAGCCAAAATAGCGCCCGAGAGACCCAGTACTTC.

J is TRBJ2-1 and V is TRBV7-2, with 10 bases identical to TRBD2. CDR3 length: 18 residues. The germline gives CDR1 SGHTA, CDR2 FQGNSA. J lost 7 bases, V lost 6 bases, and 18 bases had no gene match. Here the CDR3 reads CASSYPIRAGGIENEQFF. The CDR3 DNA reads TGTGCCAGCAGTTATCCTATCCGAGCGGGAGGGATAGAGAATGAGCAGTTCTTC.

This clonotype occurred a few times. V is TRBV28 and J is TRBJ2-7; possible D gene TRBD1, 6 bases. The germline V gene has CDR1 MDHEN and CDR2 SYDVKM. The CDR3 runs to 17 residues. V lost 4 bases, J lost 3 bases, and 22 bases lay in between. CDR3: CASSSMRDPGHYYEQYF. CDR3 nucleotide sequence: TGTGCCAGCAGTTCCATGCGCGACCCGGGACACTACTACGAGCAGTACTTC.

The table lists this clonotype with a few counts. The CDR3 reads CASRPSLARGGTDTQYF. CDR3 sequence (DNA): TGTGCCAGCAGACCATCACTAGCGAGAGGAGGCACAGATACGCAGTATTTT. The rearrangement links TRBV6-5 to TRBJ2-3, with 7 positions matching TRBD2. The CDR3 length is 17 residues. The germline CDR1 and CDR2 sequences are MNHEY and SVGAGI. Trimming at V came to 6 bases and at J to 1 base, leaving 13 bases not matched to a gene.